Listed here is a single T cell receptor (beta chain). Its specificity is not known. This sample is part of a study of T cell responses to AZD1222 COVID-19 vaccine. Study conclusions and caveats: Regions 160-218 and 743-854 held dominance among vaccine-associated CD4 TCRs, which spanned spike.

Produced via immunoSEQ multiplex PCR; TCRdb's table is partial and in-frame only. The sample lists 28,000 or so clones, 88% seen once, with 2.5% to 3% in the top ten. The CDR3 has 12 amino acids. V shed 10 bases and J shed 3 bases, with 10 bases lying between them. Germline-derived CDR1 and CDR2 are MNHEY and SVGAGI. The input for sequencing was peripheral blood, taken 28 days after the second AZD1222 dose. This sequence was found in an adult who received the AZD1222 COVID-19 vaccine. J is TRBJ1-5 and V is TRBV6-5; D is unclear. The CDR3 DNA follows: TGTGCCATCGGACGGACCAATCAGCCCCAGCATTTT. Protein sequence: CAIGRTNQPQHF.